This TCR beta chain appears in the sequencing data of a study of T cells expressing NK-cell markers (dated by TCRdb to between 2020 and 2021). Concerning the study at large: TCR beta-chain repertoires were profiled in sorted CD3+CD56+NKG2C+, CD3+CD56+NKG2C- and CD3+CD56-NKG2C+ T-cell subsets from roughly eight donors. All eight donors whose samples were sequenced were randomly selected healthy volunteers, three of them men and five women. Illumina HiSeq 2000/2500, MiSeq or NextSeq was used to sequence libraries as 2 x 150 bp reads. Among the eight sequenced donors, seven were HCMV-seropositive and one was HCMV-seronegative. The investigation overall reported the following: Those dominant clonotypes were again the most abundant among CD3+CD56-NKG2C+ cells in several donors, at roughly 28.3-60.1%. In several donors, the dominant CD3+CD56+NKG2C+ clonotypes were among the top 10 CD8+ clonotypes and accounted for about 1.0-8% of CD8+ T cells. Whether the expanded NKG2C-expressing T cell clones were specific for HCMV antigens remained unclear.

Including the terminal cysteine and phenylalanine, the CDR3 comprises 18 residues. Only the protein is on record. In the germline V gene, CDR1 corresponds to SQVTM and CDR2 to ANQGSEA. Concerning this clonotype: The clone's antigen remains unknown.

TCRdb lists the instrument as Illumina HiSeq 2000. The TCR beta cDNA libraries were made using 5'RACE template switching, a step that added both a universal primer site and unique molecular identifiers. cDNA synthesis was primed from the TCR beta constant segment, followed by two successive PCR amplification steps. The paper's processing steps were these. MIGEC handled demultiplexing of the reads and grouping by UMI, while MiTCR was used to assemble and quantify clonotypes. To remove erroneous sequences, TCR cDNA sequences were retained only when supported by two or more reads. The tcR package was used for downstream repertoire analysis, and clonotypes were matched across fractions by CDR3 nucleotide sequence plus V segment. Antigen specificity was annotated against VDJdb with VDJmatch, allowing one amino acid substitution in CDR3. TCRdb reprocessed the public reads and reports one entry per CDR3 protein sequence, without DNA. These V and J calls derive from TCRdb rather than the authors' analysis. In this sample's table one finds about 150,000 distinct CDR3 sequences. 37% of the sample rests with the top ten.

A commercial ELISA kit detecting HCMV-specific IgG in serum was used to determine HCMV serostatus. Peripheral blood mononuclear cells were isolated from blood by Ficoll density gradient centrifugation. The sequence was collected from a woman in her 50s in good health. Donor details come from another sample of the same person, matched by shared clones. The specimen was blood T cells: a sorted CD56 or NKG2C T cell subset, CD4+ or CD8+ T cells, or bulk PBMC T cells (not recorded which). The chain joins TRBV29-1 to TRBJ2-5. The encoded CDR3 is CSVEGVRNDPRSQETQYF.